Presented here are 18 T cell receptor beta chains from one specimen sequenced in a study of blood T cell repertoires in COVID-19. Here immunoSEQ multiplex PCR was the method, and the copy in TCRdb shows in-frame clones only, minus some. The sample includes about 160,000 clones, 60% to 85% of them seen just once. The sequenced sample consisted of peripheral blood. Source of these receptors: a man in his 60s with acute or convalescent COVID-19.

This clone was counted a few times. The chain joins TRBV18 to TRBJ1-2; TRBD1 matches 8 bases. Per the germline V gene, CDR1 is KGHSH and CDR2 is LQKENI. The length of the CDR3 is 15 residues. The junction had 10 bases not matched to a gene; V was cut back by 6 bases and J by 4 bases. The CDR3 region is CASSEGQGVSYGYTF. CDR3 sequence (DNA): TGTGCCAGCTCCGAAGGACAGGGAGTATCCTATGGCTACACCTTC. The full variable domain, with the rest looked up from reference TRBV18 and TRBJ1-2, is NAGVMQNPRHLVRRRGQEARLRCSPMKGHSHVYWYRQLPEEGLKFMVYLQKENIIDESGMPKERFSAEFPKEGPSILRIQQVVRGDSAAYFCASSEGQGVSYGYTFGSGTRLTVV.

This chain connects TRBV18 to TRBJ2-7; TRBD1 is a possible D gene (6 bases). Trimming removed 3 bases from V and 3 bases from J, with 12 bases in between. Germline V gene sequence: CDR1 KGHSH, CDR2 LQKENI. The CDR3 is 14 residues long. This CDR3 is CASSPGQRFYEQYF. The CDR3 DNA is TGTGCCAGCTCACCCGGACAGCGCTTCTACGAGCAGTACTTC.

The rearrangement links TRBV12-3 or TRBV12-4 to TRBJ1-2; no clear D gene. The CDR3 loop spans 12 amino acids. Trimming shortened V by 2 bases and J by 5 bases, and 6 bases separated the two germline ends. The chain's CDR3 is CASSLTSYGYTF. CDR3 in DNA: TGTGCCAGCAGTTTAACCAGTTATGGCTACACCTTC.

The chain combines TRBV7-2 with TRBJ2-7, with TRBD1 matching over 7 bases. Unmatched junction bases numbered 4, after V lost 3 bases and J lost 2 bases. The germline gives CDR1 SGHTA, CDR2 FQGNSA. The CDR3 runs to 14 residues. CDR3: CASSFGTVAYEQYF. The DNA of the CDR3 is TGTGCCAGCAGCTTCGGGACAGTAGCCTACGAGCAGTACTTC.

The chain links TRBV9 to TRBJ1-1; D is ambiguous. The germline V gene has CDR1 SGDLS and CDR2 YYNGEE. CDR3 length: 15 amino acids. The V and J ends lost 1 base and 7 bases respectively, with 17 bases between them. CDR3 sequence (DNA): TGTGCCAGCAGCGTATCTTATGTGACACCACATGAAGCTTTCTTT. Its translation: CASSVSYVTPHEAFF.

This clone was seen ten or more times. This chain links TRBV18 with TRBJ1-2, with D possibly TRBD1 on 5 matching bases. V lost 0 bases to trimming and J lost 0 bases, with 8 bases between them. Germline lookup yields CDR1 KGHSH and CDR2 LQKENI. This CDR3 contains 15 residues. Here the CDR3 DNA reads TGTGCCAGCTCACCACCCGGGGGGGCTAACTATGGCTACACCTTC. This gives the protein CASSPPGGANYGYTF.

The chain carries TRBV7-9 and TRBJ1-1; D is ambiguous. V was trimmed by 1 base and J by 0 bases, leaving 9 bases between them. The germline CDR1 and CDR2 sequences are SEHNR and FQNEAQ (reference sequence). The CDR3 is 15 amino acids. DNA of the CDR3: TGTGCCAGCAGCTTAGTTAACAGTATGAACACTGAAGCTTTCTTT. As protein: CASSLVNSMNTEAFF.

The chain carries TRBV5-1 and TRBJ1-3; TRBD1 is a possible D gene (5 bases). Deletions cut 0 bases from V and 3 bases from J, with 10 bases between. This CDR3 is built from 15 residues. Germline V gene data show CDR1 as SGHRS and CDR2 as YFSETQ. The CDR3 reads CASSLEWQGGNTIYF. The CDR3 coding sequence is TGCGCCAGCAGCTTGGAATGGCAGGGTGGAAACACCATATATTTT.

The rearrangement uses TRBV2 and TRBJ1-5; D might be TRBD1 (5 bases). CDR1 and CDR2 from the germline V gene are SNHLY and FYNNEI. CDR3 length: 13 residues. Trimming took off 11 bases at V and 4 bases at J, with 15 bases between the two ends. The CDR3 region is CASSSGGNQPQHF. In nucleotides, the CDR3 is TGTGCCTCGAGTTCCGGGGGGAATCAGCCCCAGCATTTT.

CDR3 sequence (DNA): TGTGCCAGCAGCTTAGAATGGGGCTGGGCCGGGACCCAGTACTTC. Protein: CASSLEWGWAGTQYF. The chain couples TRBV11-2 to TRBJ2-5; possible D gene TRBD1, 5 bases. Germline CDR1 is SGHAT and CDR2 is FQNNGV. The CDR3 extends over 15 amino acids. The germline V and J ends were trimmed by 0 bases and 7 bases, with 15 bases remaining between them. Combining the CDR3 with reference TRBV11-2 and TRBJ2-5 gives the whole variable domain EAGVAQSPRYKIIEKRQSVAFWCNPISGHATLYWYQQILGQGPKLLIQFQNNGVVDDSQLPKDRFSAERLKGVDSTLKIQPAKLEDSAVYLCASSLEWGWAGTQYFGPGTRLLVL.

The chain links TRBV6-1 to TRBJ1-4, with a possible D match to TRBD1 (5 bases). V gave up 4 bases and J gave up 5 bases, with 17 bases separating them. Germline CDR1 is MNHNS and CDR2 is SASEGT. The CDR3 consists of 16 residues. The DNA of the CDR3 is TGTGCCAGCAGTGCGCAACGATGGGGCAAAAATGAAAAACTGTTTTTT. Its translation: CASSAQRWGKNEKLFF.

This chain links TRBV19 with TRBJ1-4; no definite D call. Germline CDR1 LNHDA, CDR2 SQIVND (reference sequence). This CDR3 comprises 15 residues. V shed 6 bases and J shed 4 bases, with 15 bases lying between them. The CDR3, as DNA: TGTGCCAGTAGGCGACTAGGGATGGATAATGAAAAACTGTTTTTT. It encodes CASRRLGMDNEKLFF. The variable domain in full, with the rest retrieved from reference TRBV19 and TRBJ1-4, is DGGITQSPKYLFRKEGQNVTLSCEQNLNHDAMYWYRQDPGQGLRLIYYSQIVNDFQKGDIAEGYSVSREKKESFPLTVTSAQKNPTAFYLCASRRLGMDNEKLFFGSGTQLSVL.

This sequence joins TRBV5-4 and TRBJ2-7; no clear D. V lost 5 bases and J lost 2, with 17 bases in between. The CDR3 totals 15 residues. Looked up from germline, CDR1 is SGHNT and CDR2 is YYREEE (reference sequence). CDR3 in amino acids: CASRPGRGMAYEQYF. CDR3 DNA sequence: TGTGCCAGCAGGCCCGGTCGAGGTATGGCCTACGAGCAGTACTTC.

V is TRBV6-1 and J is TRBJ1-1; D is undetermined. Germline assignment: CDR1 MNHNS and CDR2 SASEGT. Trimming took 1 base from V and 0 from J, leaving 9 bases between them. The CDR3 covers 15 residues. CDR3 amino acids: CASSEGYGLNTEAFF. In nucleotides, the CDR3 is TGTGCCAGCAGTGAAGGGTATGGCTTGAACACTGAAGCTTTCTTT.

The V gene is TRBV11-2, the J gene TRBJ2-3; 8 bases fit TRBD1. The CDR3 spans 14 residues. Germline V gene data show CDR1 as SGHAT and CDR2 as FQNNGV. After removal of 4 bases from V and 10 bases from J, the junction contained 10 bases not matched to a gene. The CDR3 is CASSSGQGLRSQYF. The CDR3 DNA follows: TGTGCCAGCAGCTCAGGACAGGGTTTAAGGTCGCAGTATTTT.

The genes are TRBV9 and TRBJ2-2, with TRBD1 identical over 8 bases. The CDR3 is 16 amino acids. The V gene's germline CDR1 is SGDLS and CDR2 YYNGEE. V lost 3 bases, J lost 1 base, and 5 bases stayed unmatched. CDR3 DNA sequence: TGTGCCAGCAGCGGGATTGGACAGGGGAACACCGGGGAGCTGTTTTTT. This encodes CASSGIGQGNTGELFF.

The chain joins TRBV19 to TRBJ2-7; D is possibly TRBD1 (5 bases). V was cut by 6 bases and J by 2 bases, with 14 bases left in between. The germline CDR1 and CDR2 sequences are LNHDA and SQIVND (reference sequence). This CDR3 region has 14 residues. The CDR3 loop reads CASRSTASTYEQYF. The CDR3 DNA sequence: TGTGCCAGTAGGTCGACAGCGTCGACCTACGAGCAGTACTTC.

V gene TRBV6-1 combines with J gene TRBJ1-2, with D hard to call. The CDR3 is 17 amino acids. V was trimmed by 4 bases and J by 2 bases, leaving 20 bases between them. CDR1 and CDR2 from the germline V gene are MNHNS and SASEGT. The CDR3 here is CASSAGSSPLRNYGYTF. The CDR3 coding sequence is TGTGCCAGCAGTGCGGGGAGCAGCCCGCTTCGAAACTATGGCTACACCTTC.